The next 4 T cell receptor beta chains were all read from a single sample in a study of T cell responses to AZD1222 COVID-19 vaccine. Profiled with immunoSEQ multiplex PCR; TCRdb holds only in-frame clones, not every one. Of 150,000 or so clones in the sample, approximately 90% were seen once. Sequencing was performed on peripheral blood, taken 28 days after the second AZD1222 dose. The receptors stem from an adult who received the AZD1222 COVID-19 vaccine.

The CDR3 here is CASSFQGANANEKLFF. The CDR3 DNA is TGTGCCAGCAGTTTCCAGGGGGCTAATGCTAATGAAAAACTGTTTTTT. This rearrangement joins TRBV27 to TRBJ1-4; 8 bases are shared with TRBD1. This CDR3 is built from 16 residues. Germline assignment: CDR1 MNHEY and CDR2 SMNVEV (reference sequence). The trim removed 3 bases at V and 3 bases at J, leaving 6 bases unmatched.

This chain connects TRBV19 to TRBJ2-7; D gene unclear. The CDR3 has 13 residues. Per germline, CDR1 LNHDA and CDR2 SQIVND (reference sequence). Deletions cut 10 bases from V and 2 bases from J, with 15 bases between. The CDR3 loop reads CATSVLGTYEQYF. CDR3 in DNA: TGTGCCACCAGCGTACTGGGAACCTACGAGCAGTACTTC. Complete variable domain (other parts from reference TRBV19 and TRBJ2-7): DGGITQSPKYLFRKEGQNVTLSCEQNLNHDAMYWYRQDPGQGLRLIYYSQIVNDFQKGDIAEGYSVSREKKESFPLTVTSAQKNPTAFYLCATSVLGTYEQYFGPGTRLTVT.

V gene TRBV6-6 combines with J gene TRBJ2-1, with D possibly being TRBD1 or TRBD2 (5 bases each). V was shortened by 5 bases and J by 6 bases, with 11 bases between the two germline ends. Germline lookup yields CDR1 MNHNY and CDR2 SVGAGI (reference sequence). The CDR3 is 13 amino acids. Here the CDR3 DNA reads TGTGCCAGCAGTCCATCGGGGCGCAATGAGCAGTTCTTC. The encoded protein is CASSPSGRNEQFF.

The chain combines TRBV5-1 with TRBJ1-2, with unresolved D. CDR1 and CDR2 (germline): SGHRS, YFSETQ. V was pared by 0 bases and J by 6 bases, with 15 bases between. The CDR3 is made up of 15 amino acids. The CDR3, as DNA: TGCGCCAGCAGCTTGGGGTTTGGAACAGTCGATGGCTACACCTTC. As protein: CASSLGFGTVDGYTF.